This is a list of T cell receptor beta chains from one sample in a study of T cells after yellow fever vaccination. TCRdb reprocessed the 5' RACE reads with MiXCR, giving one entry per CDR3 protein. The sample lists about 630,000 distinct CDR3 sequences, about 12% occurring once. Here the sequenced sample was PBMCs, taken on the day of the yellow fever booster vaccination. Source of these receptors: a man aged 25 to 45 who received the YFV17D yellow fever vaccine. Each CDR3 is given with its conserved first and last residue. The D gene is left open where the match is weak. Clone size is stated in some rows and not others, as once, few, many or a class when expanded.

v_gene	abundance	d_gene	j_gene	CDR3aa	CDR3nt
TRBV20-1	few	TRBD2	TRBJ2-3	CSARVASGSPYTQYF	TGCAGTGCTAGAGTAGCTAGCGGGAGCCCGTATACGCAGTATTTT
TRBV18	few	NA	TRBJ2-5	CASSPPQFQETQYF	TGTGCCAGCTCACCACCACAGTTCCAAGAGACCCAGTACTTC
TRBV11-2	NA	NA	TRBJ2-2	CASSRWTARGSGELFF	TGTGCCAGCAGCCGATGGACAGCAAGGGGATCCGGGGAGCTGTTTTTT
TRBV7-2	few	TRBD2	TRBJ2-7	CASSVQAGGFYEQYF	TGTGCCAGCAGCGTACAAGCGGGAGGTTTTTACGAGCAGTACTTC
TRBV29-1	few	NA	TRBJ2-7	CSVESFREAREQYF	TGCAGCGTCGAGAGCTTCAGGGAGGCTCGCGAGCAGTACTTC
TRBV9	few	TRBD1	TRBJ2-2	CASSVGRDRGETGELFF	TGTGCCAGCAGCGTAGGAAGAGACAGGGGAGAGACCGGGGAGCTGTTTTTT
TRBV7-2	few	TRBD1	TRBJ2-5	CASSSQGKETQYF	TGTGCCAGCAGCTCACAGGGGAAAGAGACCCAGTACTTC
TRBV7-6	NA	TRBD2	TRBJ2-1	CASSLGLAGDRAYNEQFF	TGTGCCAGCAGCTTAGGACTAGCGGGAGATCGGGCCTACAATGAGCAGTTCTTC
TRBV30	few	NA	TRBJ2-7	CAWSLLRGSRRYEQYF	TGTGCCTGGAGTCTCCTTAGGGGGAGCCGTCGATACGAGCAGTACTTC
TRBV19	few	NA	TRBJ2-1	CASSMSLSSYNEQFF	TGTGCCAGTAGTATGAGTCTTAGCTCCTACAATGAGCAGTTCTTC
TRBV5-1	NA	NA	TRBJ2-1	CASTTSPHEQFF	TGCGCCAGCACCACCTCCCCCCATGAGCAGTTCTTC
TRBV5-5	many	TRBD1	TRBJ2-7	CASSPRQGAAVYEQYF	TGTGCCAGCAGCCCCCGACAGGGGGCCGCGGTTTACGAGCAGTACTTC
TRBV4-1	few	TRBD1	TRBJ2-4	CASSKTGVAKNIQYF	TGCGCCAGCAGTAAAACAGGGGTGGCCAAAAACATTCAGTACTTC
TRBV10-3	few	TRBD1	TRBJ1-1	CAISDPPTGGNTEAFF	TGTGCCATCAGTGATCCCCCGACAGGGGGGAACACTGAAGCTTTCTTT
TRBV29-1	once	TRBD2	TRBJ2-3	CSVGETSEDTQYF	TGCAGCGTTGGTGAGACTAGCGAGGATACGCAGTATTTT
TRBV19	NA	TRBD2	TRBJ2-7	CASSVTSGAYEQYF	TGTGCCAGTAGTGTCACTAGCGGGGCCTACGAGCAGTACTTC
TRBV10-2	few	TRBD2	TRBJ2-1	CASINGRTYNEQFF	TGCGCCAGCATCAACGGGAGGACCTACAATGAGCAGTTCTTC
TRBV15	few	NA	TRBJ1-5	CATSKGIVSNQPQHF	TGTGCCACGTCCAAGGGGATAGTTAGCAATCAGCCCCAGCATTTT
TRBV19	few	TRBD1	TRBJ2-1	CASSIAGTVSYNEQFF	TGTGCCAGTAGTATCGCCGGGACAGTCTCCTACAATGAGCAGTTCTTC
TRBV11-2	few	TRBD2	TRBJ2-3	CASSLGGGRLDTQYF	TGTGCCAGCAGCCTAGGCGGGGGGCGATTAGATACGCAGTATTTT
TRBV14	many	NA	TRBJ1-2	CASSQDIGDNYGYTF	TGTGCCAGCAGCCAAGATATCGGAGACAACTATGGCTACACCTTC
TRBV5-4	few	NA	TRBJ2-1	CASSSTTRSYNEQFF	TGTGCCAGCAGCTCCACAACCCGCTCCTACAATGAGCAGTTCTTC
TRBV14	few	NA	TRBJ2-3	CASSQDRDGARNTQYF	TGTGCCAGCAGCCAAGATAGGGACGGAGCAAGAAATACGCAGTATTTT
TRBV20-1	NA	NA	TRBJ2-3	CSARPGALGDTQYF	TGCAGTGCTAGACCCGGAGCCCTGGGGGATACGCAGTATTTT
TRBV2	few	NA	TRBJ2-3	CASGSGSSGTDTQYF	TGTGCCAGCGGGAGTGGATCCTCCGGCACAGATACGCAGTATTTT
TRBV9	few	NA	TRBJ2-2	CASSVVPGQDTGELFF	TGTGCCAGCAGCGTAGTGCCAGGGCAGGACACCGGGGAGCTGTTTTTT
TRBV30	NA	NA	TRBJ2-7	CAWSRTGRRFGYEQYF	TGTGCCTGGAGTCGAACGGGGCGGAGGTTTGGGTACGAGCAGTACTTC
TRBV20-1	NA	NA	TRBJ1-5	CSAKRGREQPQHF	TGCAGTGCTAAAAGAGGGCGCGAGCAGCCCCAGCATTTT
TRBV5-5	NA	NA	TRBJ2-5	CASSFVGLSQETQYF	TGTGCCAGCAGCTTCGTAGGACTCTCCCAAGAGACCCAGTACTTC
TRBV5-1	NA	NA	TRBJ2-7	CASSRTELSSYEQYF	TGCGCCAGCAGCAGGACGGAACTTAGCTCCTACGAGCAGTACTTC
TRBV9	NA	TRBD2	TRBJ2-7	CASSERLAGGEQYF	TGTGCCAGCAGCGAGCGGCTAGCGGGGGGTGAGCAGTACTTC
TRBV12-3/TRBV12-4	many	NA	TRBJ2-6	CASSLWSTASGANVLTF	TGTGCCAGCAGCCTCTGGTCGACAGCCTCTGGGGCCAACGTCCTGACTTTC
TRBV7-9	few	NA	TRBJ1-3	CASSLAVGSGNTIYF	TGTGCCAGCAGCTTAGCTGTCGGCAGTGGAAACACCATATATTTT
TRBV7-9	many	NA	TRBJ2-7	CASSLITSYEQYF	TGTGCCAGCAGCTTAATTACTTCCTACGAGCAGTACTTC
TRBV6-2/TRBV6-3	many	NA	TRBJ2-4	CASSYFDHRTEAKNIQYF	TGTGCCAGCAGTTACTTCGACCACCGGACGGAGGCCAAAAACATTCAGTACTTC
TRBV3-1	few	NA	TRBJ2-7	CASSLGLFYEQYF	TGTGCCAGCAGCCTGGGACTGTTCTACGAGCAGTACTTC
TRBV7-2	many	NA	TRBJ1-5	CASSLEGYSNQPQHF	TGTGCCAGCAGCTTAGAGGGCTATAGCAATCAGCCCCAGCATTTT
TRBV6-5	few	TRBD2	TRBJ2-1	CASSYSGTSDNEQFF	TGTGCCAGCAGTTACTCAGGGACTAGCGACAATGAGCAGTTCTTC
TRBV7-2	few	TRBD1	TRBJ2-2	CASSPRGTGSTGELFF	TGTGCCAGCAGCCCCAGGGGGACAGGGTCCACCGGGGAGCTGTTTTTT
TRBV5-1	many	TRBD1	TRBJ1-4	CASSSVGQKNEKLFF	TGCGCCAGCAGCTCGGTGGGACAGAAGAATGAAAAACTGTTTTTT
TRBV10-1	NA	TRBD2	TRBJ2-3	CASATSGRTDTQYF	TGCGCCAGTGCTACTAGCGGGAGAACAGATACGCAGTATTTT
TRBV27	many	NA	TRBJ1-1	CASSLSPQLNTEAFF	TGTGCCAGCAGTTTATCTCCACAACTGAACACTGAAGCTTTCTTT
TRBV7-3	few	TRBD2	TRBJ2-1	CASSRGTSPLDEQFF	TGTGCCAGCAGCCGAGGGACTAGCCCTCTCGATGAGCAGTTCTTC
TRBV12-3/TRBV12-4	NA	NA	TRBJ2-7	CASSLRRGTDEQYF	TGTGCCAGCAGTTTAAGAAGGGGGACCGACGAGCAGTACTTC
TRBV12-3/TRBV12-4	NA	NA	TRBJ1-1	CASSLSGSEAFF	TGTGCCAGCAGTTTGTCGGGGAGTGAAGCTTTCTTT
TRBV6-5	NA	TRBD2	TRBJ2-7	CASSYSGPGTSGSYEQYF	TGTGCCAGCAGTTACTCGGGTCCCGGGACTAGCGGCTCCTACGAGCAGTACTTC
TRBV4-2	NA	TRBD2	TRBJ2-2	CASSRNSGRVTGELFF	TGTGCCAGCAGCCGGAATAGCGGGAGGGTCACCGGGGAGCTGTTTTTT
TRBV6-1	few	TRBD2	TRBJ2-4	CASRPSGRTNIQYF	TGTGCCAGCCGGCCTAGCGGGCGTACAAACATTCAGTACTTC
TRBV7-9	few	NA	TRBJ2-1	CASSSPGITYNEQFF	TGTGCCAGCTCCTCCCCGGGAATCACCTACAATGAGCAGTTCTTC
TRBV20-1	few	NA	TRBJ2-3	CSASPGQGGTDTQYF	TGCAGTGCTAGTCCCGGACAGGGAGGGACAGATACGCAGTATTTT
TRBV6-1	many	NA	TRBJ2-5	CASSRQWLETQYF	TGTGCCAGCAGCCGACAGTGGTTGGAGACCCAGTACTTC
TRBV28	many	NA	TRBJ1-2	CASSLSYGYTF	TGTGCCAGCAGTTTATCTTATGGCTACACCTTC